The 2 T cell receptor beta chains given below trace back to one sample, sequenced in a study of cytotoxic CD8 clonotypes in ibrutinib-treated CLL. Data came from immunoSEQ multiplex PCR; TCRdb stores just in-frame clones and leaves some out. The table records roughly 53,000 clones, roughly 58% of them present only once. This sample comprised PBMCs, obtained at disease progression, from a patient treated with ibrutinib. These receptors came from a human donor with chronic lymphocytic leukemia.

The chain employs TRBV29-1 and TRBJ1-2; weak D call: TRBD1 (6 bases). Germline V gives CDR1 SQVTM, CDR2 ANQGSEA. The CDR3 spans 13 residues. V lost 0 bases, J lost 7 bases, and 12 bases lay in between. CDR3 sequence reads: CSVEEWGRVGYTF. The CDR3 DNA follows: TGCAGCGTTGAAGAATGGGGGCGAGTTGGCTACACCTTC. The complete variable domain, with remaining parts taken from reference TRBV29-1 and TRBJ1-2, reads SAVISQKPSRDICQRGTSLTIQCQVDSQVTMMFWYRQQPGQSLTLIATANQGSEATYESGFVIDKFPISRPNLTFSTLTVSNMSPEDSSIYLCSVEEWGRVGYTFGSGTRLTVV.

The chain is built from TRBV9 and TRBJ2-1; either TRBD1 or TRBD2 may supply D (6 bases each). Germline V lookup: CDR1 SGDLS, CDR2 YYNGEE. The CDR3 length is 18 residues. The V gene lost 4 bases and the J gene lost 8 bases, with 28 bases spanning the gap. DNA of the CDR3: TGTGCCAGCAGCTCACCCCCAAAGGAGGGAACCAGGGGCCATGAGCAGTTCTTC. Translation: CASSSPPKEGTRGHEQFF.